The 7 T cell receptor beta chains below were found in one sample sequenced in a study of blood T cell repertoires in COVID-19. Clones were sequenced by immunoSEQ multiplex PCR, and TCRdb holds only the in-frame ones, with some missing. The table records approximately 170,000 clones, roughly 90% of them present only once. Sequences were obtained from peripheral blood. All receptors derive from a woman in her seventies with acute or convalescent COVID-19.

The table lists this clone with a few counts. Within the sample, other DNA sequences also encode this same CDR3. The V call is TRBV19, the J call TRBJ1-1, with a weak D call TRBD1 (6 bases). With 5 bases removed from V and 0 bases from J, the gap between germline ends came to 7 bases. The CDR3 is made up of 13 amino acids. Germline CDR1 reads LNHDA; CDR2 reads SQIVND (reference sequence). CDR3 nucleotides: TGTGCCAGTAGTGACAGGCTGAACACTGAAGCTTTCTTT. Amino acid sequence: CASSDRLNTEAFF.

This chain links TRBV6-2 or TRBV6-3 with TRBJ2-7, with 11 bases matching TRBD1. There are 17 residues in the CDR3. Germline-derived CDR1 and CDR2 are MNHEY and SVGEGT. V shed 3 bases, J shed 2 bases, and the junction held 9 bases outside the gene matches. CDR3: CASSYPGQGVNPYEQYF. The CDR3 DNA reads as TGTGCCAGCAGTTATCCGGGACAGGGGGTAAACCCCTACGAGCAGTACTTC.

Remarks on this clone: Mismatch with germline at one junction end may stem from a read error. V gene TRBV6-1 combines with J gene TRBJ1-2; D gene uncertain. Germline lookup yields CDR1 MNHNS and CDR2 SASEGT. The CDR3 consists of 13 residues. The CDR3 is CASSEGRSYGYTF. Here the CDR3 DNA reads TGTGCCAGCAGCGAAGGGAGATCTTATGGCTACACCTTC.

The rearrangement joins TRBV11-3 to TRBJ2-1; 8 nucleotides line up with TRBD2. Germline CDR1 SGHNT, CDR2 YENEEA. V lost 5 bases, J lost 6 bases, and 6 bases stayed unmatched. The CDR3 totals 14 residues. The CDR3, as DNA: TGTGCCAGCAGCCGTACCGGGACTAGCAATGAGCAGTTCTTC. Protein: CASSRTGTSNEQFF.

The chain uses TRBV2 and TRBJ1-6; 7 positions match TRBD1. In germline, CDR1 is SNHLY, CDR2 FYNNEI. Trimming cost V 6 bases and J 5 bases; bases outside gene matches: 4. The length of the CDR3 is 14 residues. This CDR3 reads CASRETGNNSPLHF. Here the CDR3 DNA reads TGTGCCAGCAGGGAGACAGGGAATAATTCACCCCTCCACTTT.

The CDR3 sequence is CASSQSPTGRATNEKLFF. CDR3 nucleotides: TGCGCCAGCAGTCAATCCCCGACAGGGCGGGCAACTAATGAAAAACTGTTTTTT. This chain uses TRBV23-1 with TRBJ1-4; TRBD1 aligns across 7 bases. Being an ORF, TRBV23-1 has a function that is uncertain. V lost 0 bases to trimming and J lost 0 bases; unmatched junction nucleotides: 7. This CDR3 is 18 amino acids long.

The CDR3 sequence is CASSYSGEVLSEQYF. CDR3 DNA sequence: TGTGCCAGCAGTTACTCGGGGGAGGTCCTATCCGAGCAGTACTTC. This sequence joins TRBV6-5 and TRBJ2-7; perhaps TRBD2 as D (6 bases). This CDR3 region has 15 residues. The germline V and J ends were trimmed by 0 bases and 6 bases, with 15 bases remaining between them. Looked up from germline, CDR1 is MNHEY and CDR2 is SVGAGI.